This entry lists 14 T cell receptor beta chains sequenced from one sample in a study of post-analysis software for immune sequencing data. Study results and limitations: Five or six TRBV segments, TRBV5-6, TRBV5-1 and TRBV20-1 among them, were found more frequent in patients than controls.

The TCR beta cDNA libraries contained unique molecular identifiers. TCRdb reprocessed the PCR reads with MiXCR, giving one entry per CDR3 protein. This sample has a few hundred thousand distinct CDR3 sequences, with roughly 30% found just once. These receptors' antigens are unknown. The sample comprised blood. The receptors were sampled from a girl between 10 and 17 years old with multiple sclerosis.

This clonotype has just one count. Sequence at one end of the junction differs from germline and may be a read error. The V gene is TRBV5-1, the J gene TRBJ2-4; D not certain. The end of the DNA is better explained by TRBJ2-7, so the J call may be wrong. The CDR3 has 14 residues. Germline V gives CDR1 SGHRS, CDR2 YFSETQ. This CDR3 reads CAGSSVVSHYEQYF. Here the CDR3 DNA reads TGCGCCGGCAGCTCGGTAGTCAGCCACTACGAGCAGTACTTC.

This rearrangement joins TRBV12-3 or TRBV12-4 to TRBJ2-5; 8 positions agree with TRBD2. J lost 5 bases, V lost 11 bases, and 7 bases had no gene match. The CDR3 length is 12 residues. The DNA for the CDR3 is TGTGCCGTCGGGGGGGACGGGGAGACCCAGTACTTC. This sequence encodes CAVGGDGETQYF.

This clonotype was counted only a few times. This chain links TRBV7-2 with TRBJ1-1; D possibly corresponds to TRBD1 (5 bases). This CDR3 has 15 residues. Trimming took off 5 bases at V and 3 bases at J, with 16 bases between the two ends. Germline assignment: CDR1 SGHTA and CDR2 FQGNSA. The CDR3 nucleotides read TGTGCCAGCAGCATAGGGGCCGGACGGGACACTGAAGCTTTCTTT. Its translation is CASSIGAGRDTEAFF. The variable domain in full, completed from reference TRBV7-2 and TRBJ1-1, reads GAGVSQSPSNKVTEKGKDVELRCDPISGHTALYWYRQSLGQGLEFLIYFQGNSAPDKSGLPSDRFSAERTGGSVSTLTIQRTQQEDSAVYLCASSIGAGRDTEAFFGQGTRLTVV.

This clonotype was recorded many times. V is TRBV10-2 and J is TRBJ1-4; D gene uncertain. Deletions cut 5 bases from V and 8 bases from J, with 9 bases between. Germline V gene sequence: CDR1 WSHSY, CDR2 SAAADI. The CDR3 is 12 residues long. The CDR3 loop is CASSLRREKLFF. The CDR3 DNA follows: TGCGCCAGCAGTCTCCGAAGGGAAAAACTGTTTTTT.

Regarding this clonotype: A much larger clone lies one base from this, so it may be a read error. V and J are TRBV7-2 and TRBJ2-1, with 12 bases aligning to TRBD2. CDR3 length: 15 amino acids. Germline V lookup: CDR1 SGHTA, CDR2 FQGNSA. With V trimmed by 3 bases and J by 6 bases, 3 bases remained unmatched. This CDR3 reads CASSFRTSGTNEQFF. Here the CDR3 DNA reads TGTGCCAGCAGCTTCCGGACTAGCGGGACCAATGAGCAGTTCTTC.

This chain joins TRBV5-1 and TRBJ1-1; tentatively, D is TRBD1 (6 bases). The CDR3 has 15 amino acids. Between the trimmed V and J ends, which lost 0 bases and 1 base, there was a span of 10 bases. Germline-derived CDR1 and CDR2 are SGHRS and YFSETQ. CDR3 sequence (DNA): TGCGCCAGCAGCTTGGGGTGGGGGGCGAACACTGAAGCTTTCTTT. Its protein is CASSLGWGANTEAFF.

Notes on this clonotype: At one of its ends the junction is not consistent with the germline gene, which may arise from a read error. In nucleotides, the CDR3 is TGTACCAGCAGCTTCCTACACCATGTCTACGAGCAGTACTTC. This gives the protein CTSSFLHHVYEQYF. The chain uses TRBV7-8 and TRBJ2-7; D ambiguous. This CDR3 is built from 14 residues. Germline CDR1 reads SGHVS; CDR2 reads FQNEAQ.

The J gene is TRBJ2-1, the V gene TRBV2; unclear D gene. The DNA end is a closer match to TRBJ2-7, so the J assignment may be wrong. The germline V gene has CDR1 SNHLY and CDR2 FYNNEI. The CDR3 consists of 13 residues. CDR3 region: CASLRPLYNEQYF. CDR3 DNA sequence: TGTGCCAGCCTCAGACCGCTATACAATGAGCAGTACTTC.

The J gene is TRBJ2-7, the V gene TRBV6-6, with D perhaps matching TRBD2 (5 bases). The CDR3 is 13 amino acids. Trimming removed 5 bases from V and 7 bases from J, with 15 bases in between. Germline V gene data show CDR1 as MNHNY and CDR2 as SVGAGI (reference sequence). CDR3 loop: CASSTGSSGEQYF. In DNA form, the CDR3 reads TGTGCCAGCAGTACCGGGTCCTCGGGGGAGCAGTACTTC.

The J gene is TRBJ2-5, the V gene TRBV20-1; TRBD2 might be the D (5 bases). The CDR3 has 13 residues. Per the germline V gene, CDR1 is DFQATT and CDR2 is SNEGSKA (reference sequence). Deletions cut 6 bases from V and 5 bases from J, with 16 bases between. Here the CDR3 DNA reads TGCAGTGCGGGCTCCGTTGGAGGCGAGACCCAGTACTTC. Protein product: CSAGSVGGETQYF.

CDR3 loop: CASSLEPGLNSPLHF. The CDR3 DNA is TGTGCCAGCAGCTTGGAGCCGGGGTTGAATTCACCCCTCCACTTT. The J gene is TRBJ1-6, the V gene TRBV5-8; D ambiguous. This CDR3 is 15 amino acids long. Deletions cut 0 bases from V and 7 bases from J, with 11 bases between. CDR1 is SGHTS, CDR2 YDEGEE, per germline. Using reference TRBV5-8 and TRBJ1-6 for the parts outside the CDR3, the full variable domain is EAGVTQSPTHLIKTRGQQATLRCSPISGHTSVYWYQQALGLGLQFLLWYDEGEERNRGNFPPRFSGRQFPNYSSELNVNALELEDSALYLCASSLEPGLNSPLHFGNGTRLTVT.

The chain couples TRBV7-9 to TRBJ2-7; D may be TRBD1 (6 bases). This CDR3 comprises 15 residues. Germline-derived CDR1 and CDR2 are SEHNR and FQNEAQ (reference sequence). V was trimmed by 4 bases and J by 3 bases, leaving 16 bases between them. The CDR3 DNA reads TGTGCCAGCAGCTCCGACCGGGGCAGGGGCTACGAGCAGTACTTC. Its protein is CASSSDRGRGYEQYF.

This clonotype was detected a few times. The rearrangement links TRBV9 to TRBJ2-5, with no clear D. Germline CDR1 is SGDLS and CDR2 is YYNGEE. This CDR3 region has 14 residues. V shed 0 bases and J shed 5 bases, with 11 bases lying between them. The CDR3 region is CASSVARELETQYF. CDR3 sequence (DNA): TGTGCCAGCAGCGTAGCTCGTGAGTTGGAGACCCAGTACTTC.

In this sample, this clonotype turned up many times. The chain uses TRBV29-1 and TRBJ2-1, with D uncertain. Trimming took off 4 bases at V and 4 bases at J, with 5 bases between the two ends. Germline V gene data show CDR1 as SQVTM and CDR2 as ANQGSEA. The CDR3 runs 11 residues. DNA of the CDR3: TGCAGCGTTGTTCAGTACAATGAGCAGTTCTTC. Protein sequence: CSVVQYNEQFF.